The rows below give T cell receptor beta chains drawn from one sample of a study of blood T cell repertoires in COVID-19. Libraries were prepared by immunoSEQ multiplex PCR; TCRdb keeps only in-frame clonotypes and omits some of them. Among under 65,000 clones listed, roughly 87% were seen once. The sequencing sample was made of peripheral blood. The receptors originated from a man at least 80 years old in a cohort sampled during active COVID-19. Each CDR3 is given with its conserved first and last residue. A D gene is named only where the DNA matches it firmly. Size values are once, few and many counts, or a class for expanded clones, and some rows have none.

v_gene: TRBV6-5; d_gene: -; len: 14; j_gene: TRBJ1-5; abundance: once; CDR3nt: TGTGCCAGCAGTTACTCTGGGGGCGATCAGCCCCAGCATTTT; CDR3aa: CASSYSGGDQPQHF
v_gene: TRBV12-5; d_gene: -; len: 14; j_gene: TRBJ1-1; abundance: -; CDR3nt: TGTGCTAGTGGTTTGGCTCAGGGGAACACTGAAGCTTTCTTT; CDR3aa: CASGLAQGNTEAFF
v_gene: TRBV30; d_gene: TRBD2; len: 16; j_gene: TRBJ2-2; abundance: -; CDR3nt: TGTGCCTGGTCTTCTAGCGGGAGAAAGAACACCGGGGAGCTGTTTTTT; CDR3aa: CAWSSSGRKNTGELFF
v_gene: TRBV2; d_gene: TRBD1; len: 14; j_gene: TRBJ2-1; abundance: -; CDR3nt: TGTGCCAGCAGGAAAGCCCAGGGGGCCAATGAGCAGTTCTTC; CDR3aa: CASRKAQGANEQFF
v_gene: TRBV5-6; d_gene: -; len: 14; j_gene: TRBJ2-5; abundance: -; CDR3nt: TGTGCCAGTAATACGGGGGTCCACCAAGAGACCCAGTACTTC; CDR3aa: CASNTGVHQETQYF
v_gene: TRBV27; d_gene: -; len: 14; j_gene: TRBJ1-3; abundance: -; CDR3nt: TGTGCCAGCAGTTTATCGAGGCAGGGAAACACCATATATTTT; CDR3aa: CASSLSRQGNTIYF
v_gene: TRBV3-1/TRBV3-2; d_gene: -; len: 15; j_gene: TRBJ1-1; abundance: few; CDR3nt: TGTGCCAGCAGCCAAGATAGTATTCGGGTTACTGAAGCTTTCTTT; CDR3aa: CASSQDSIRVTEAFF
v_gene: TRBV20-1; d_gene: -; len: 11; j_gene: TRBJ2-5; abundance: -; CDR3nt: TGCAGTGCGGAAATCGGGGAGACCCAGTACTTC; CDR3aa: CSAEIGETQYF
v_gene: TRBV7-9; d_gene: -; len: 15; j_gene: TRBJ2-6; abundance: -; CDR3nt: TGTGCCAGCAGTCAGACAGGTCCTGGGGCCAACGTCCTGACTTTC; CDR3aa: CASSQTGPGANVLTF
v_gene: TRBV4-3; d_gene: TRBD1; len: 15; j_gene: TRBJ2-5; abundance: -; CDR3nt: TGCGCCAGCAGCCGGAACGGACAGGGATCGGAGACCCAGTACTTC; CDR3aa: CASSRNGQGSETQYF
v_gene: TRBV18; d_gene: -; len: 14; j_gene: TRBJ1-5; abundance: -; CDR3nt: TGTGCCAGCTCCATCCGGAGAGTCCCTGAGCCCCAGCATTTT; CDR3aa: CASSIRRVPEPQHF
v_gene: TRBV27; d_gene: -; len: 13; j_gene: TRBJ2-2; abundance: -; CDR3nt: TGTGCCAGCAGCACCGGAGACACCGGGGAGCTGTTTTTT; CDR3aa: CASSTGDTGELFF
v_gene: TRBV6-5; d_gene: -; len: 14; j_gene: TRBJ2-7; abundance: -; CDR3nt: TGTGCCAGCAGGAGGGGAGGAGGGACCTACGAGCAGTACTTC; CDR3aa: CASRRGGGTYEQYF
v_gene: TRBV5-1; d_gene: TRBD1; len: 16; j_gene: TRBJ1-4; abundance: -; CDR3nt: TGCGCCAGCAGCTTACCTACAGGGGGTGTTTATGAAAAACTGTTTTTT; CDR3aa: CASSLPTGGVYEKLFF
v_gene: TRBV27; d_gene: TRBD1; len: 15; j_gene: TRBJ2-3; abundance: once; CDR3nt: TGTGCCAGCAGTCAAGGGGGCAGATCCACAGATACGCAGTATTTT; CDR3aa: CASSQGGRSTDTQYF
v_gene: TRBV28; d_gene: TRBD1; len: 15; j_gene: TRBJ1-2; abundance: -; CDR3nt: TGTGCCAGCAGTTCCCAGACAGGGGTTATCTATGGCTACACCTTC; CDR3aa: CASSSQTGVIYGYTF
v_gene: TRBV6-5; d_gene: -; len: 13; j_gene: TRBJ2-2; abundance: once; CDR3nt: TGTGCCAGCACGGTAGGGGTCACCGGGGAGCTGTTTTTT; CDR3aa: CASTVGVTGELFF
v_gene: TRBV5-6; d_gene: -; len: 15; j_gene: TRBJ2-1; abundance: -; CDR3nt: TGTGCCAGCAGCTATGGCGGGATAGTGGGCAATGAGCAGTTCTTC; CDR3aa: CASSYGGIVGNEQFF
v_gene: TRBV6-5; d_gene: TRBD1; len: 15; j_gene: TRBJ1-5; abundance: -; CDR3nt: TGTGCCAGCAGGGGCCCCAGGGGGATCAATCAGCCCCAGCATTTT; CDR3aa: CASRGPRGINQPQHF
v_gene: TRBV6-1; d_gene: -; len: 15; j_gene: TRBJ1-2; abundance: -; CDR3nt: TGTGCCAGCAGTGAAACCGGGGGAGGAAACTATGGCTACACCTTC; CDR3aa: CASSETGGGNYGYTF
v_gene: TRBV7-9; d_gene: -; len: 13; j_gene: TRBJ2-7; abundance: -; CDR3nt: TGTGCCAGCAGCTTGGACAGTCCCTACGAGCAGTACTTC; CDR3aa: CASSLDSPYEQYF
v_gene: TRBV9; d_gene: TRBD2; len: 17; j_gene: TRBJ2-5; abundance: once; CDR3nt: TGTGCCAGCAGCGTAGACTCTAGCGGGGGGATCCAAGAGACCCAGTACTTC; CDR3aa: CASSVDSSGGIQETQYF
v_gene: TRBV9; d_gene: -; len: 17; j_gene: TRBJ2-3; abundance: -; CDR3nt: TGTGCCACCCTCGATAGAGGGAGAGGGTTCGGCACAGATACGCAGTATTTT; CDR3aa: CATLDRGRGFGTDTQYF
v_gene: TRBV12-5; d_gene: -; len: 13; j_gene: TRBJ1-5; abundance: -; CDR3nt: TGTGCTAGTGCCCACGAAGGGGATCAGCCCCAGCATTTT; CDR3aa: CASAHEGDQPQHF
v_gene: TRBV7-2; d_gene: -; len: 13; j_gene: TRBJ2-3; abundance: -; CDR3nt: TGTGCCAGCAGCTTAGGCGCCTCAGATACGCAGTATTTT; CDR3aa: CASSLGASDTQYF
v_gene: TRBV29-1; d_gene: TRBD1; len: 14; j_gene: TRBJ2-3; abundance: -; CDR3nt: TGCAGCGTTGAACGGACAGGGGCTGCAGATACGCAGTATTTT; CDR3aa: CSVERTGAADTQYF
v_gene: TRBV6-4; d_gene: -; len: 14; j_gene: TRBJ2-2; abundance: -; CDR3nt: TGTGCCAGCGGGAAAGAGGAGGGCACCGGGGAGCTGTTTTTT; CDR3aa: CASGKEEGTGELFF
v_gene: TRBV30; d_gene: -; len: 16; j_gene: TRBJ2-3; abundance: -; CDR3nt: TGTGCCTGGAGTCTTCCGGGACAAACTAGCACAGATACGCAGTATTTT; CDR3aa: CAWSLPGQTSTDTQYF
v_gene: TRBV5-1; d_gene: TRBD1; len: 13; j_gene: TRBJ2-5; abundance: -; CDR3nt: TGCGCCAGCAGGGGGACAGGGGGCGAGACCCAGTACTTC; CDR3aa: CASRGTGGETQYF
v_gene: TRBV14; d_gene: -; len: 14; j_gene: TRBJ1-2; abundance: once; CDR3nt: TGTGCCAGCAGCCAATCCGGACAGTACTATGGCTACACCTTC; CDR3aa: CASSQSGQYYGYTF
v_gene: TRBV6-5; d_gene: TRBD2; len: 15; j_gene: TRBJ2-1; abundance: -; CDR3nt: TGTGCCAGCACGGCGGGGGGGAATACCTACAATGAGCAGTTCTTC; CDR3aa: CASTAGGNTYNEQFF
v_gene: TRBV6-5; d_gene: -; len: 12; j_gene: TRBJ1-1; abundance: once; CDR3nt: TGTGCCAGCAGGACAGGTTCGTTAGAAGCTTTCTTT; CDR3aa: CASRTGSLEAFF
v_gene: TRBV5-4; d_gene: TRBD2; len: 16; j_gene: TRBJ2-1; abundance: -; CDR3nt: TGTGCCAGCAGCTTGGGGTTGGCTAGCGGTTACAATGAGCAGTTCTTC; CDR3aa: CASSLGLASGYNEQFF
v_gene: TRBV19; d_gene: -; len: 15; j_gene: TRBJ2-1; abundance: once; CDR3nt: TGTGCCAGTAGTATATCGCCGGGACTCCCAAATGAGCAGTTCTTC; CDR3aa: CASSISPGLPNEQFF
v_gene: TRBV5-8; d_gene: -; len: 14; j_gene: TRBJ2-5; abundance: -; CDR3nt: TGTGCCAGCAGTTCCCCACTAGACCAAGAGACCCAGTACTTC; CDR3aa: CASSSPLDQETQYF
v_gene: TRBV7-8; d_gene: -; len: 14; j_gene: TRBJ2-3; abundance: -; CDR3nt: TGTGCCAGCAGCTTAGGGGGGGTCACAGATACGCAGTATTTT; CDR3aa: CASSLGGVTDTQYF
v_gene: TRBV6-5; d_gene: TRBD1; len: 12; j_gene: TRBJ1-1; abundance: -; CDR3nt: TGTGCCAGCAGTTTCAGACAGGGGGCGGCTTTCTTT; CDR3aa: CASSFRQGAAFF
v_gene: TRBV6-4; d_gene: TRBD2; len: 15; j_gene: TRBJ2-1; abundance: -; CDR3nt: TGTGCCAGCAGTAGTGGCGGGGGGGCTTACAATGAGCAGTTCTTC; CDR3aa: CASSSGGGAYNEQFF
v_gene: TRBV7-9; d_gene: TRBD2; len: 14; j_gene: TRBJ2-3; abundance: -; CDR3nt: TGTGCCGTCGGGGCGGGAGGGCCAGTCGATACGCAGTATTTT; CDR3aa: CAVGAGGPVDTQYF
v_gene: TRBV12-5; d_gene: -; len: 11; j_gene: TRBJ1-5; abundance: -; CDR3nt: TGTGCTAGTGGTCCCTATCAGCCCCAGCATTTT; CDR3aa: CASGPYQPQHF
v_gene: TRBV5-6; d_gene: -; len: 15; j_gene: TRBJ1-2; abundance: -; CDR3nt: TGTGCCAGCAGCCAACTACTACCGATCGATTATGGCTACACCTTC; CDR3aa: CASSQLLPIDYGYTF
v_gene: TRBV18; d_gene: -; len: 17; j_gene: TRBJ2-6; abundance: few; CDR3nt: TGTGCCAGCTCACTTACCTACGACATGTCCGGGGCCAACGTCCTGACTTTC; CDR3aa: CASSLTYDMSGANVLTF
v_gene: TRBV4-1; d_gene: -; len: 16; j_gene: TRBJ2-2; abundance: -; CDR3nt: TGCGTCAGCAGCCAAGATACCGGGGCGAACACCGGGGAGCTGTTTTTT; CDR3aa: CVSSQDTGANTGELFF
v_gene: TRBV5-1; d_gene: -; len: 13; j_gene: TRBJ2-5; abundance: -; CDR3nt: TGCGCCAGCAGCTTGGGCCTCGGGGAGACCCAGTACTTC; CDR3aa: CASSLGLGETQYF
v_gene: TRBV7-9; d_gene: TRBD1; len: 14; j_gene: TRBJ1-2; abundance: -; CDR3nt: TGTGCCAGCAGCACCGGACAGGGAGGGAGTGGCTACACCTTC; CDR3aa: CASSTGQGGSGYTF
v_gene: TRBV30; d_gene: TRBD1; len: 13; j_gene: TRBJ1-1; abundance: once; CDR3nt: TGTGCCTGGAAGTCAGGGGGGAACACTGAAGCTTTCTTT; CDR3aa: CAWKSGGNTEAFF
v_gene: TRBV6-5; d_gene: TRBD1; len: 15; j_gene: TRBJ1-3; abundance: -; CDR3nt: TGTGCCAGCAGCTTACAGGGGCCCTCTGGAAACACCATATATTTT; CDR3aa: CASSLQGPSGNTIYF
v_gene: TRBV7-2; d_gene: TRBD1; len: 13; j_gene: TRBJ1-2; abundance: -; CDR3nt: TGTGCCAGCAGCACGGGACAGGGCCATGGCTACACCTTC; CDR3aa: CASSTGQGHGYTF
v_gene: TRBV7-9; d_gene: TRBD2; len: 17; j_gene: TRBJ2-1; abundance: -; CDR3nt: TGTGCCAGCAGCTTAACTAGCGGGAGGGCCCGGGTCGCGGAGCAGTTCTTC; CDR3aa: CASSLTSGRARVAEQFF
v_gene: TRBV10-2; d_gene: TRBD1; len: 16; j_gene: TRBJ1-3; abundance: -; CDR3nt: TGCGCCAGCAGTGCCAGACAGGGGGGAACTGGAAACACCATATATTTT; CDR3aa: CASSARQGGTGNTIYF
v_gene: TRBV5-1; d_gene: TRBD1; len: 14; j_gene: TRBJ2-7; abundance: -; CDR3nt: TGCGCCAGCAGCCGCGACAGGGGAGACTACGAGCAGTACTTC; CDR3aa: CASSRDRGDYEQYF
v_gene: TRBV29-1; d_gene: TRBD2; len: 14; j_gene: TRBJ2-5; abundance: -; CDR3nt: TGCAGCGTTGGGGGACTAGCGGCGGTCACGACCCAGTACTTC; CDR3aa: CSVGGLAAVTTQYF
v_gene: TRBV27; d_gene: -; len: 14; j_gene: TRBJ1-4; abundance: -; CDR3nt: TGTGCCAGCAGTGGACTCTCAACTAATGAAAAACTGTTTTTT; CDR3aa: CASSGLSTNEKLFF
v_gene: TRBV30; d_gene: TRBD2; len: 17; j_gene: TRBJ2-1; abundance: -; CDR3nt: TGTGCCTGGAGTCGGGCTAGCGGGGGGGCAATCTACAATGAGCAGTTCTTC; CDR3aa: CAWSRASGGAIYNEQFF
v_gene: TRBV2; d_gene: -; len: 12; j_gene: TRBJ1-1; abundance: once; CDR3nt: TGTGCCAGCATGGAGGGTCGGACTGAAGCTTTCTTT; CDR3aa: CASMEGRTEAFF